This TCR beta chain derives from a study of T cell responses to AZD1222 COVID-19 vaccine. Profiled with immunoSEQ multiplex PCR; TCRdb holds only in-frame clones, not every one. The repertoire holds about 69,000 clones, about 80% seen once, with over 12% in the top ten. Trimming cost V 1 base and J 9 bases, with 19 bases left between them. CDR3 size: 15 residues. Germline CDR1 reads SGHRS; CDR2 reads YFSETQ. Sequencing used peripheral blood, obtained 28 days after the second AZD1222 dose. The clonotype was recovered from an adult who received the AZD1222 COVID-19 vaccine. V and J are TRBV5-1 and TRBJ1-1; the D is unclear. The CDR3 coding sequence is TGCGCCAGCAGCTTGACCAGTGGGGTGGGATCTCAAGCTTTCTTT. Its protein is CASSLTSGVGSQAFF.